The TCR beta chain described here comes from a study of control samples from healthy donors and cancer patients. With 5 bases clipped from V and 1 base from J, the junction kept 4 bases outside the gene matches. Germline CDR1 reads GTSNPN; CDR2 reads SVGIG (reference sequence). CDR3 length: 13 amino acids. Sequencing was performed with immunoSEQ multiplex PCR; in TCRdb, only in-frame clones are kept and a portion is missing. This sample has around 130,000 clones, with more than 70% found just once. This clonotype was sampled from a middle-aged man in good health. The chain employs TRBV30 and TRBJ1-1; 7 bases are shared with TRBD1. Sequenced input: blood. CDR3 coding DNA: TGTGCCTGGTGGTCAGGGGGGAACACTGAAGCTTTCTTT. This encodes CAWWSGGNTEAFF.